This T cell receptor (beta chain) was captured by sequencing in a study of identical twins. Study outcomes and limitations: Twins shared beta out-of-frame sequences in excess, but this excess was weaker. Invariant MAIT and iNKT cells are populations that could partly confound zero-insertion analyses.

This CDR3 spans 13 amino acids. The V segment lost 5 bases and the J segment 3 bases; nucleotides outside the gene matches: 3. TCRdb used MiXCR to reprocess the 5' RACE reads, holding one entry per CDR3 protein. The sample lists about 240,000 distinct CDR3 sequences, 10% occurring once. Many counts were recorded for this clonotype. What it binds is unknown. The chain has TRBV12-3 or TRBV12-4 and TRBJ1-1; TRBD1 matches at 7 bases. Sequencing input: memory T cells sorted from blood. This sequence was found in a man in his fifties or sixties in good health. The CDR3 sequence: CASSPDRDTEAFF. For the CDR3, the DNA is TGTGCCAGCAGTCCCGACAGGGACACTGAAGCTTTCTTT.